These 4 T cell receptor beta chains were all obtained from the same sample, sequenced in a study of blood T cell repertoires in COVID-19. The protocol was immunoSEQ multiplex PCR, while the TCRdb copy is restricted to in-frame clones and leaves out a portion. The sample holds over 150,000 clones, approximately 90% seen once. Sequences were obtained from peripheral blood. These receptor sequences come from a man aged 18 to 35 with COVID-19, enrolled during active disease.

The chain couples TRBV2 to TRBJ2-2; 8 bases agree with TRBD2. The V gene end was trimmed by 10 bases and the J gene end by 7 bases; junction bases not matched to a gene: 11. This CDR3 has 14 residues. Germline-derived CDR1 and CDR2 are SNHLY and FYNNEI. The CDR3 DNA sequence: TGTGCCACTCCGGGGGGGACGGAAGTCGGGGAGCTGTTTTTT. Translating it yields CATPGGTEVGELFF.

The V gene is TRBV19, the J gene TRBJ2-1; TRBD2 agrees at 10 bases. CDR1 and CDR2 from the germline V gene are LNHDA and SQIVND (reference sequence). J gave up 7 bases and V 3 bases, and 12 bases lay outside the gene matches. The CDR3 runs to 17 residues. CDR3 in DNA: TGTGCCAGTAGTATGGGTGGAGGAGCGGGAGGGTGGAATGAGCAGTTCTTC. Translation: CASSMGGGAGGWNEQFF.

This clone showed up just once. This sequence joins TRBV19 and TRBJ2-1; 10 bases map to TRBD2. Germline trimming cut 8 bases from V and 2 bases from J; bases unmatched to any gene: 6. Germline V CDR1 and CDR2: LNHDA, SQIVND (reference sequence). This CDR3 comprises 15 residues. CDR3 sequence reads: CASGVAGGPYNEQFF. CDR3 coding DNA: TGTGCCAGTGGGGTAGCGGGAGGACCCTACAATGAGCAGTTCTTC.

CDR3 DNA: TGTGCCAGCATCGACGGCGGGATGTCCTACAATGAGCAGTTCTTC. Translated, it gives CASIDGGMSYNEQFF. V is TRBV2 and J is TRBJ2-1, with a possible D match to TRBD2 (6 bases). Looked up from germline, CDR1 is SNHLY and CDR2 is FYNNEI. This CDR3 has 15 amino acids. V lost 7 bases to trimming and J lost 1 base, with 14 bases between them.